A single sample is the source of the 22 T cell receptor beta chains below, sequenced in a study of T cell responses to AZD1222 COVID-19 vaccine. Using immunoSEQ multiplex PCR, the repertoire was profiled, and TCRdb retains in-frame clones only, with some absent. This sample has around 140,000 clones, with around 90% found just once. The sequences come from peripheral blood, collected 28 days after the second AZD1222 dose. The receptors were gathered from an adult who received the AZD1222 COVID-19 vaccine.

The rearrangement links TRBV6-6 to TRBJ2-3; 15 bases align to TRBD2. The junction had 7 bases not matched to a gene; V was cut back by 5 bases and J by 7 bases. In germline, CDR1 is MNHNY, CDR2 SVGAGI (reference sequence). This CDR3 is 16 amino acids long. The CDR3, as DNA: TGTGCCAGCAGTCCGCGGACTAGCGGGGGGGGTTATACGCAGTATTTT. Translating it yields CASSPRTSGGGYTQYF.

V gene TRBV5-4 combines with J gene TRBJ1-1; D perhaps matches TRBD1 (6 bases). CDR3 length: 15 amino acids. Germline lookup yields CDR1 SGHNT and CDR2 YYREEE (reference sequence). V lost 0 bases and J 4 bases, leaving 13 bases between the germline ends. The CDR3 here is CASSLAKGGGTEAFF. CDR3 nucleotides: TGTGCCAGCAGCTTGGCAAAGGGGGGGGGCACTGAAGCTTTCTTT.

This clone turned up a few times. V and J are TRBV7-9 and TRBJ1-2, with 7 positions matching TRBD1. The CDR3 extends over 12 amino acids. Per the germline V gene, CDR1 is SEHNR and CDR2 is FQNEAQ (reference sequence). The trim removed 2 bases at V and 7 bases at J, leaving 1 base unmatched. CDR3: CASSLNRGGYTF. The CDR3 nucleotides read TGTGCCAGCAGCTTAAACAGGGGTGGCTACACCTTC.

The genes are TRBV6-5 and TRBJ1-2; 8 bases are shared with TRBD1. The CDR3 has 15 residues. CDR1 is MNHEY, CDR2 SVGAGI, per germline. Trimming removed 0 bases from V and 5 bases from J; junction bases left unmatched: 5. CDR3 nucleotides: TGTGCCAGCAGTTACTCCGGACAGGGCAAATATGGCTACACCTTC. It yields the protein CASSYSGQGKYGYTF.

This rearrangement joins TRBV4-3 to TRBJ1-2; D gene unclear. The CDR3 length is 14 residues. The V end was cut by 0 bases, the J end by 5 bases, with 10 bases between. In germline, CDR1 is LGHNA, CDR2 YSLEER. CDR3 residues: CASSQDRRSYGYTF. CDR3 in DNA: TGCGCCAGCAGCCAAGACAGGAGATCTTATGGCTACACCTTC.

The chain carries TRBV9 and TRBJ1-3, with D unclear. This CDR3 is built from 13 residues. CDR1 and CDR2 (germline): SGDLS, YYNGEE. Trimming pared 3 bases from V and 0 bases from J, leaving 4 bases between. The CDR3 DNA sequence: TGTGCCAGCAGCGGGACCTCTGGAAACACCATATATTTT. This sequence encodes CASSGTSGNTIYF.

The chain combines TRBV4-1 with TRBJ2-7; 7 bases line up with TRBD1. V lost 0 bases and J lost 3; bases outside the gene matches: 8. Germline CDR1 and CDR2: MGHRA and YSYEKL. This CDR3 spans 16 amino acids. The DNA of the CDR3 is TGCGCCAGCAGCCAAGACCCGGGACAGAAGTACTACGAGCAGTACTTC. As protein: CASSQDPGQKYYEQYF.

J is TRBJ2-1 and V is TRBV19, with D perhaps TRBD2 (5 bases). Trimming pared 6 bases from V and 9 bases from J, leaving 24 bases between. This CDR3 has 16 residues. Germline CDR1 LNHDA, CDR2 SQIVND (reference sequence). The DNA for the CDR3 is TGTGCCAGTAGCCCACCTCGAGTAGCGAACTGGGGTGAGCAGTTCTTC. It yields the protein CASSPPRVANWGEQFF.

The gene calls are TRBV28 and TRBJ2-3; D may be TRBD2 (7 bases). The V gene's germline CDR1 is MDHEN and CDR2 SYDVKM. V lost 7 bases, J lost 2 bases, and 16 bases lay in between. The CDR3 sequence is 15 residues long. The CDR3 reads CASTLRGGFTDTQYF. The CDR3 region has the DNA TGTGCCAGCACCCTTAGGGGGGGCTTCACAGATACGCAGTATTTT.

This clone was seen more than once but under ten times. The V gene is TRBV19, the J gene TRBJ1-2; D gene ambiguous. Germline lookup yields CDR1 LNHDA and CDR2 SQIVND (reference sequence). The ends were cut back, 7 bases at V and 0 bases at J, with 15 bases in the middle. The CDR3 length is 15 residues. The CDR3 sequence is CASTMDGRANYGYTF. In DNA form, the CDR3 reads TGTGCCAGTACCATGGATGGAAGAGCTAACTATGGCTACACCTTC.

CDR3 protein: CASSLALGEQYF. For the CDR3, the DNA is TGTGCCAGCAGTCTCGCCCTCGGTGAGCAGTACTTC. The chain has TRBV6-6 and TRBJ2-7; the D is unclear. Germline lookup yields CDR1 MNHNY and CDR2 SVGAGI (reference sequence). V was trimmed by 5 bases and J by 7 bases, leaving 12 bases between them. The CDR3 totals 12 residues.

The V and J genes are TRBV12-5 and TRBJ1-2; TRBD1 aligns across 8 bases. V shed 6 bases and J 5 bases; nucleotides not matched to a gene: 5. This CDR3 comprises 13 residues. CDR1 LGHNT and CDR2 FRNRAP come from the germline V gene. The CDR3 loop is CASGTGVGYGYTF. In nucleotides, the CDR3 is TGTGCTAGTGGGACAGGGGTGGGGTATGGCTACACCTTC.

The genes are TRBV6-5 and TRBJ1-4; D perhaps matches TRBD1 (5 bases). Trimming left V 5 bases short and J 17 bases short, with 21 bases between. The CDR3 is 13 residues long. Germline assignment: CDR1 MNHEY and CDR2 SVGAGI. The CDR3 DNA sequence: TGTGCCAGCAGTCCCGGGGCCCAAAGCGGGGAATTTTTT. Translating it yields CASSPGAQSGEFF.

The V call is TRBV11-2, the J call TRBJ1-4, with TRBD1 as a possible D gene (5 bases). The V and J ends lost 5 bases and 1 base respectively, with 14 bases between them. The length of the CDR3 is 16 residues. Germline lookup yields CDR1 SGHAT and CDR2 FQNNGV. The CDR3 sequence: CASSRVMGVTNEKLFF. For the CDR3, the DNA is TGTGCCAGCAGCAGGGTGATGGGGGTAACTAATGAAAAACTGTTTTTT.

Regarding this clone: The junction departs from the called germline gene at one end, perhaps through a read error. The V call is TRBV7-6, the J call TRBJ2-7; TRBD1 matches 9 bases. This CDR3 has 16 amino acids. Germline V gives CDR1 SGHVS, CDR2 FNYEAQ. For the CDR3, the DNA is TGTGTCAGCAGCTTAGCCGCCGGGACAGGGCTCTACGAGCAGTACTTC. Protein product: CVSSLAAGTGLYEQYF.

This clone was counted a single time. V gene TRBV28 combines with J gene TRBJ2-7, with D perhaps TRBD2 (6 bases). The length of the CDR3 is 13 residues. The germline V gene has CDR1 MDHEN and CDR2 SYDVKM. V was clipped by 2 bases and J by 6 bases, with 11 bases between them. CDR3 sequence reads: CASSLRQGLEQYV. The CDR3 DNA sequence: TGTGCCAGCAGTTTACGGCAGGGACTCGAGCAGTACGTC.

J is TRBJ2-2 and V is TRBV5-1; D is undetermined. CDR3 size: 17 residues. Between the trimmed V and J ends, which lost 3 bases and 7 bases, there was a span of 22 bases. Germline CDR1 reads SGHRS; CDR2 reads YFSETQ. As DNA, the CDR3 is TGCGCCAGCAGCTGGGGTTTAAAACCAGATCTTTACGGGGAGCTGTTTTTT. Protein sequence: CASSWGLKPDLYGELFF.

The chain carries TRBV2 and TRBJ1-1; D gene uncertain. This CDR3 contains 13 residues. CDR1 and CDR2 (germline): SNHLY, FYNNEI. With 4 bases removed from V and 1 base from J, the gap between germline ends came to 7 bases. CDR3 sequence (DNA): TGTGCCAGCAGTGTTGAGGGGAACACTGAAGCTTTCTTT. Its translation is CASSVEGNTEAFF. Drawing the rest from reference TRBV2 and TRBJ1-1, the complete variable domain is EPEVTQTPSHQVTQMGQEVILRCVPISNHLYFYWYRQILGQKVEFLVSFYNNEISEKSEIFDDQFSVERPDGSNFTLKIRSTKLEDSAMYFCASSVEGNTEAFFGQGTRLTVV.

The chain is built from TRBV30 and TRBJ1-1, with 9 bases lining up with TRBD1. V lost 8 bases, J lost 0 bases, and 7 bases stayed unmatched. The CDR3 covers 14 residues. Germline V gives CDR1 GTSNPN, CDR2 SVGIG (reference sequence). The CDR3 protein is CALQQGAMNTEAFF. The CDR3 DNA sequence: TGTGCCCTTCAACAGGGGGCGATGAACACTGAAGCTTTCTTT.

This sequence joins TRBV5-1 and TRBJ2-2, with a possible D match to TRBD1 (7 bases). Germline V gives CDR1 SGHRS, CDR2 YFSETQ. Trimming shortened V by 7 bases and J by 4 bases, and 20 bases separated the two germline ends. The CDR3 runs 16 residues. The CDR3 DNA reads as TGCGCCAGCGGGGAAGGACAGGCGGGGAGCACCGGGGAGCTGTTTTTT. This gives the protein CASGEGQAGSTGELFF.

A single count supports this clone. This chain links TRBV6-2 or TRBV6-3 with TRBJ1-5, with 9 bases fitting TRBD1. This CDR3 spans 18 amino acids. Germline CDR1 MNHEY, CDR2 SVGEGT. Unmatched junction bases numbered 12, after V lost 2 bases and J lost 4 bases. CDR3: CASSYPAGTGLTNQPQHF. Here the CDR3 DNA reads TGTGCCAGCAGTTACCCTGCCGGGACAGGGTTAACAAATCAGCCCCAGCATTTT.

The chain has TRBV11-2 and TRBJ2-7, with TRBD2 identical over 12 bases. This CDR3 region has 16 residues. Germline V gives CDR1 SGHAT, CDR2 FQNNGV. J was trimmed by 6 bases and V by 3 bases; bases with no gene match: 9. The chain's CDR3 is CASSFALAGGSSEQYF. The CDR3 DNA sequence: TGTGCCAGCAGCTTCGCCCTAGCGGGAGGGAGCAGCGAGCAGTACTTC.